Listed below are T cell receptor beta chains from one sample, sequenced in a study of blood T cells in healthy people across ages. TCRdb analysed the 5' RACE reads with MiXCR anew, one entry per CDR3 protein. Of 700,000 or so distinct CDR3 sequences in the sample, roughly 20% are singletons; the top ten hold about 20%. Sequenced sample: blood. The receptor source for this set is a man in his 70s in good health. Both conserved end residues are part of each CDR3. Fields, in order: J gene, V gene, clone size, D gene, CDR3 protein, CDR3 DNA. D genes are given only for firm matches. A clone size is listed for some rows: how often the clone was seen (once, few, many), or a class if it is expanded.

>TRBJ1-3|TRBV7-9|few|NA
CASSLVASRNTIYF
TGTGCCAGCAGCTTAGTCGCATCCCGGAACACCATATATTTT
>TRBJ2-5|TRBV20-1|NA|NA
CSATRVTQETQYF
TGCAGTGCTACCCGGGTTACCCAAGAGACCCAGTACTTC
>TRBJ2-1|TRBV7-2|few|NA
CASSLGVRIGNEQFF
TGTGCCAGCAGCTTAGGCGTTCGAATTGGGAATGAGCAGTTCTTC
>TRBJ2-5|TRBV30|few|TRBD2
CAWEAGLAGETQYF
TGTGCCTGGGAAGCCGGACTAGCGGGAGAGACCCAGTACTTC
>TRBJ2-6|TRBV6-5|NA|NA
CASSYKLAPLGSGANVLTF
TGTGCCAGCAGTTACAAACTCGCTCCACTGGGCTCTGGGGCCAACGTCCTGACTTTC
>TRBJ2-3|TRBV6-5|NA|NA
CASSDRNTQYF
TGTGCCAGCAGTGATCGTAATACGCAGTATTTT
>TRBJ1-6|TRBV20-1|few|NA
CSARGGAGSPLHF
TGCAGTGCTAGAGGGGGGGCTGGTTCACCCCTCCACTTT
>TRBJ2-3|TRBV12-3/TRBV12-4|NA|NA
CASRPQGLGGDTQYF
TGTGCCAGCAGGCCTCAGGGACTGGGAGGAGATACGCAGTATTTT
>TRBJ2-1|TRBV5-1|many|TRBD2
CASSLRLAGGNEQFF
TGCGCCAGCAGCTTGAGGCTAGCGGGAGGGAATGAGCAGTTCTTC
>TRBJ2-1|TRBV3-1|few|TRBD2
CASSQALGGGQNEQFF
TGTGCCAGCAGCCAAGCCCTCGGCGGGGGGCAGAATGAGCAGTTCTTC
>TRBJ2-5|TRBV7-8|NA|TRBD2
CASSLSKLAGGETQYF
TGTGCCAGCAGCTTATCAAAACTAGCGGGGGGTGAGACCCAGTACTTC
>TRBJ2-7|TRBV7-9|many|NA
CASSRDGFSYEQYF
TGTGCCAGCAGCCGCGACGGGTTCTCCTACGAGCAGTACTTC
>TRBJ1-1|TRBV12-3/TRBV12-4|NA|NA
CASTRGGNTEAFF
TGTGCCAGCACCCGAGGGGGGAACACTGAAGCTTTCTTT
>TRBJ2-7|TRBV7-9|NA|NA
CASSIGTTEQYF
TGTGCCAGCAGCATCGGGACAACCGAGCAGTACTTC
>TRBJ2-1|TRBV5-1|NA|TRBD2
CASSRGLAKHEQFF
TGCGCCAGCAGCAGGGGACTAGCGAAACATGAGCAGTTCTTC
>TRBJ1-4|TRBV24-1|NA|NA
CATSDPAASNEKLFF
TGTGCCACCAGTGATCCCGCGGCTTCTAATGAAAAACTGTTTTTT
>TRBJ1-6|TRBV3-1|few|NA
CASSQDLSQSRHSPLHF
TGTGCCAGCAGCCAAGATCTGAGCCAGTCAAGACATTCACCCCTCCACTTT
>TRBJ1-5|TRBV20-1|NA|TRBD1
CSAKKGQGGQPQHF
TGCAGTGCTAAGAAAGGACAGGGCGGTCAGCCCCAGCATTTT
>TRBJ2-3|TRBV4-3|few|TRBD2
CASSQGLAGRRDTQYF
TGCGCCAGCAGCCAGGGACTAGCGGGAAGGAGAGATACGCAGTATTTT
>TRBJ1-1|TRBV12-3/TRBV12-4|NA|NA
CASSFLRTDEALF
TGTGCCAGCAGTTTCCTTAGGACGGATGAAGCTCTCTTT
>TRBJ2-1|TRBV24-1|NA|NA
CATSGFAGSVQFF
TGTGCCACCAGTGGGTTCGCGGGATCTGTGCAGTTCTTC
>TRBJ2-1|TRBV29-1|many|NA
CSVEDLQGSGSEQFF
TGCAGCGTTGAAGATCTTCAGGGGAGCGGGTCTGAGCAGTTCTTC
>TRBJ2-5|TRBV20-1|NA|NA
CSGKGPRETQYF
TGCAGTGGAAAAGGCCCAAGGGAGACCCAGTACTTC
>TRBJ2-5|TRBV7-2|few|TRBD2
CASSSLAGRSEETQYF
TGTGCCAGCAGCTCGTTAGCGGGACGTTCAGAAGAGACCCAGTACTTC
>TRBJ2-4|TRBV11-2|NA|NA
CASARVGKNIQYF
TGTGCCAGCGCCAGGGTTGGCAAAAACATTCAGTACTTC
>TRBJ1-4|TRBV7-9|few|NA
CATGAGVYEKLFF
TGTGCCACCGGAGCAGGGGTGTACGAAAAACTGTTTTTT
>TRBJ2-1|TRBV20-1|many|TRBD1
CSATTGTGARAYNEQFF
TGCAGTGCCACAACCGGGACAGGGGCCCGAGCCTACAATGAGCAGTTCTTC
>TRBJ2-1|TRBV7-2|few|TRBD2
CASSLGRGTSGRLGNEQFF
TGTGCCAGCAGCTTAGGCCGGGGGACTAGCGGGAGGTTGGGAAATGAGCAGTTCTTC
>TRBJ1-1|TRBV7-6|few|TRBD1
CASSLGFRGLREATEAFF
TGTGCCAGCAGCTTAGGTTTCAGGGGGCTTCGGGAAGCCACTGAAGCTTTCTTT
>TRBJ2-4|TRBV6-1|NA|TRBD2
CASSDSGSWAKNIQYF
TGTGCCAGCAGTGATAGCGGGAGTTGGGCCAAAAACATTCAGTACTTC
>TRBJ1-1|TRBV7-2|NA|NA
CASSARGSGVNTEAFF
TGTGCCAGCAGCGCGCGGGGGAGTGGGGTGAACACTGAAGCTTTCTTT
>TRBJ1-1|TRBV29-1|NA|NA
CSVAAQGLRAEAFF
TGCAGCGTTGCGGCTCAGGGGCTCAGGGCTGAAGCTTTCTTT
>TRBJ2-7|TRBV20-1|few|NA
CSAWQAYEQYF
TGCAGTGCTTGGCAGGCCTACGAGCAGTACTTC
>TRBJ1-1|TRBV27|few|TRBD1
CASSLAQTGENAEAFF
TGTGCCAGCAGTTTAGCCCAGACAGGGGAGAACGCTGAAGCTTTCTTT
>TRBJ2-6|TRBV20-1|NA|NA
CSAPNSGANVLTF
TGCAGTGCTCCTAACTCTGGGGCCAACGTCCTGACTTTC
>TRBJ2-4|TRBV20-1|NA|NA
CSARPERRLGEDIQYF
TGCAGTGCTAGGCCTGAGAGGAGGCTAGGGGAGGACATTCAGTACTTC
>TRBJ1-5|TRBV24-1|NA|NA
CATSDRMNQPQHF
TGTGCCACCAGTGACCGGATGAATCAGCCCCAGCATTTT
>TRBJ1-1|TRBV15|few|NA
CATMRTSEAFF
TGTGCCACCATGAGGACATCCGAAGCTTTCTTT
>TRBJ2-4|TRBV30|NA|TRBD1
CAWHTGTGNIQYF
TGTGCCTGGCACACTGGGACAGGAAACATTCAGTACTTC
>TRBJ1-4|TRBV3-1|NA|NA
CASRPSPTNEKLFF
TGTGCCAGCAGGCCGTCCCCAACTAATGAAAAACTGTTTTTT
>TRBJ2-3|TRBV20-1|many|NA
CSARGEFFTDTQYF
TGCAGTGCTAGGGGTGAATTCTTCACAGATACGCAGTATTTT
>TRBJ2-3|TRBV20-1|NA|TRBD2
CSAGYKTSGSTDTQYF
TGCAGTGCCGGCTATAAGACTAGCGGAAGCACAGATACGCAGTATTTT
>TRBJ2-5|TRBV7-2|NA|TRBD2
CASSPRTSGRETQYF
TGTGCCAGCAGCCCTCGGACTAGCGGGCGGGAGACCCAGTACTTC
>TRBJ2-3|TRBV20-1|few|NA
CSATLQADTQYF
TGCAGTGCTACCCTGCAGGCAGATACGCAGTATTTT
>TRBJ2-4|TRBV20-1|NA|TRBD2
CSANTGGAKNIQYF
TGCAGTGCTAATACGGGGGGAGCCAAAAACATTCAGTACTTC
>TRBJ1-4|TRBV6-5|many|NA
CASSLTTNEKLFF
TGTGCCAGCAGCTTGACAACTAATGAAAAACTGTTTTTT
>TRBJ2-7|TRBV27|few|TRBD2
CASSFRAGVSYEQYF
TGTGCCAGCAGTTTTCGTGCGGGGGTCTCCTACGAGCAGTACTTC
>TRBJ2-5|TRBV10-2|few|TRBD2
CASSETLRGVKTQYF
TGCGCCAGCAGTGAAACTTTGCGGGGGGTAAAGACCCAGTACTTC
>TRBJ1-1|TRBV12-3/TRBV12-4|NA|NA
CASSFRLGIAEAFF
TGTGCCAGCAGTTTTAGGCTCGGAATCGCTGAAGCTTTCTTT
>TRBJ2-3|TRBV18|NA|TRBD1
CASSRQGLDTDTQYF
TGTGCCAGCTCACGACAGGGGCTGGACACAGATACGCAGTATTTT
>TRBJ2-3|TRBV24-1|few|TRBD1
CATSEPTGTGADTQYF
TGTGCCACCAGTGAACCTACCGGGACAGGGGCAGATACGCAGTATTTT
>TRBJ2-5|TRBV2|few|NA
CASSDLRGQETQYF
TGTGCCAGCAGTGACTTACGGGGACAAGAGACCCAGTACTTC
>TRBJ1-4|TRBV7-6|few|NA
CASSLALRHGNEKLFF
TGTGCCAGCAGCTTAGCGCTGAGACACGGGAATGAAAAACTGTTTTTT
>TRBJ2-3|TRBV11-2|few|NA
CASTRRGRERTDTQYF
TGTGCCAGCACCCGAAGGGGACGGGAGCGCACAGATACGCAGTATTTT
>TRBJ1-2|TRBV18|NA|NA
CASSPVQDYGYTF
TGTGCCAGCTCACCAGTACAGGACTATGGCTACACCTTC
>TRBJ1-1|TRBV7-2|NA|TRBD1
CASSPRQGGRSEAFF
TGTGCCAGCAGCCCCCGACAGGGGGGACGGTCTGAAGCTTTCTTT
>TRBJ1-1|TRBV20-1|NA|NA
CSALSGSGMNTEASF
TGCAGTGCCCTCTCGGGGAGTGGCATGAACACTGAAGCTTCCTTT
>TRBJ2-2|TRBV20-1|few|NA
CSATTAEANTGELFF
TGCAGTGCTACGACAGCTGAAGCGAACACCGGGGAGCTGTTTTTT
>TRBJ2-1|TRBV29-1|once|NA
CSVHPMGGERYNEQFF
TGCAGCGTCCACCCAATGGGGGGAGAGAGATACAATGAGCAGTTCTTC
>TRBJ1-2|TRBV28|many|NA
CASSSDQFNYGYTF
TGTGCCAGCAGTTCAGACCAGTTCAACTATGGCTACACCTTC